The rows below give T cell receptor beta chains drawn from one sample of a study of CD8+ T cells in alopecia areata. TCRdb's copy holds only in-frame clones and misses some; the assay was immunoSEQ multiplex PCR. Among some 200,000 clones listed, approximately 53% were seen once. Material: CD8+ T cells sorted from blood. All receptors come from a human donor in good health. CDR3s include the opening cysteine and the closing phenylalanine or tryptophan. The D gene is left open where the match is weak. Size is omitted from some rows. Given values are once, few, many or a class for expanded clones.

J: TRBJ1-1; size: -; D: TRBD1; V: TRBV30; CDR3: CAAGTGDTEAFF; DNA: TGTGCAGCCGGGACAGGGGACACTGAAGCTTTCTTT
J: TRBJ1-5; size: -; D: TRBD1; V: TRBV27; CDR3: CASSSWTGGDNQPQHF; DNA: TGTGCCAGCAGTTCTTGGACAGGGGGCGACAATCAGCCCCAGCATTTT
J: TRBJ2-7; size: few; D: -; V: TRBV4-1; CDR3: CAMTTAYEQYF; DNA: TGCGCCATGACCACTGCCTACGAGCAGTACTTC
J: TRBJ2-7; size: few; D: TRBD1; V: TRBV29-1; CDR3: CSVELLTGAYEQYF; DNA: TGCAGCGTTGAATTGTTGACAGGGGCATACGAGCAGTACTTC
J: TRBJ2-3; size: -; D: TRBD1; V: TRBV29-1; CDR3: CSVEGTGGDTQYF; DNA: TGCAGCGTTGAAGGGACAGGGGGCGATACGCAGTATTTT
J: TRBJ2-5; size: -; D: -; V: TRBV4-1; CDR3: CASSQGQKTETQYF; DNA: TGCGCCAGCAGCCAGGGCCAAAAGACGGAGACCCAGTACTTC
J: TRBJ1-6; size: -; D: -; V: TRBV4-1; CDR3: CASSQGFGQGTYNSPLHF; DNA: TGCGCCAGCAGCCAAGGCTTCGGGCAGGGGACTTATAATTCACCCCTCCACTTT
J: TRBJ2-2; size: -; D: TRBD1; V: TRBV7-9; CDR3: CASSLVRTGNTGELFF; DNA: TGTGCCAGCAGCTTAGTACGGACAGGAAACACCGGGGAGCTGTTTTTT
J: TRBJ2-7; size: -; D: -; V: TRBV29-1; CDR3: CSVSELDGRSSYEQYF; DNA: TGCAGCGTTTCCGAATTGGACGGACGAAGCTCCTACGAGCAGTACTTC
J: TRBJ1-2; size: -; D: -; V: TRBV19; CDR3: CASSIVAVNYGYTF; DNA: TGTGCCAGTAGTATCGTGGCAGTTAACTATGGCTACACCTTC
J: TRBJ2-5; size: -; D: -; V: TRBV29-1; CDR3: CSAGETQYF; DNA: TGCAGCGCCGGGGAGACCCAGTACTTC
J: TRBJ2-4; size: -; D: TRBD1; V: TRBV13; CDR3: CASTMDRGQNIQYF; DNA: TGTGCCAGCACCATGGACAGGGGCCAAAACATTCAGTACTTC
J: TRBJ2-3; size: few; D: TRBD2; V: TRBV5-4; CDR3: CASSLTSGGATDTQYF; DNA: TGTGCCAGCAGTTTGACTAGCGGGGGGGCCACAGATACGCAGTATTTT
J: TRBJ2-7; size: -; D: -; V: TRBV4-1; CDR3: CASSPQAGYEQYF; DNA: TGCGCCAGCAGCCCCCAGGCTGGGTACGAGCAGTACTTC
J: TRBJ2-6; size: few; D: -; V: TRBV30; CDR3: CAWSVDWAASGANVLTF; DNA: TGTGCCTGGAGTGTTGATTGGGCTGCCTCTGGGGCCAACGTCCTGACTTTC
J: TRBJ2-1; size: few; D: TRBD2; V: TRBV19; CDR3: CASSIAGLAPLEQFF; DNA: TGTGCCAGTAGTATAGCCGGACTAGCGCCCCTTGAGCAGTTCTTC
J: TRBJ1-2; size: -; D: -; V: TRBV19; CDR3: CASTPMRPNYGYTF; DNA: TGTGCCAGTACCCCCATGAGACCCAACTATGGCTACACCTTC
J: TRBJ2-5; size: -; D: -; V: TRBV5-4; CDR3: CASSLETGAYQETQYF; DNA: TGTGCCAGCAGCTTGGAAACGGGGGCGTACCAAGAGACCCAGTACTTC
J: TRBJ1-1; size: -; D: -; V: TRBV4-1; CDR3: CASSQAVWGKNTEAFF; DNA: TGCGCCAGCAGCCAAGCGGTGTGGGGGAAGAACACTGAAGCTTTCTTT
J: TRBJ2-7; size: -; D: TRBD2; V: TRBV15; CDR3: CATSSPGLAGSHYEQYF; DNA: TGTGCCACCAGCAGTCCGGGACTAGCGGGGTCCCACTACGAGCAGTACTTC
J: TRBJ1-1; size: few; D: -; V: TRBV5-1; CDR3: CASSTDSTGAFF; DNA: TGCGCCAGCAGCACCGACTCAACAGGGGCTTTCTTT
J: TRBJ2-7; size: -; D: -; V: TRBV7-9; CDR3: CTSTDDTHEQYF; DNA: TGTACCAGCACCGACGACACCCACGAGCAGTACTTC
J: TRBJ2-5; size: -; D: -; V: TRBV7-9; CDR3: CASSRNKETQYF; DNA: TGTGCCAGCAGCCGTAATAAAGAGACCCAGTACTTC
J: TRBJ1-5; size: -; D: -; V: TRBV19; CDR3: CASVDGWGQPQHF; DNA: TGTGCCAGTGTCGACGGGTGGGGTCAGCCCCAGCATTTT
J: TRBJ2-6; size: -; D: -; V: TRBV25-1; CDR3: CASIITRNGANVLTF; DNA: TGTGCCAGCATTATAACTCGTAATGGGGCCAACGTCCTGACTTTC
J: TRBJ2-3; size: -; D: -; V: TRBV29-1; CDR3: CSVEDSPGVADTQYF; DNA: TGCAGCGTTGAGGACAGCCCCGGCGTGGCAGATACGCAGTATTTT
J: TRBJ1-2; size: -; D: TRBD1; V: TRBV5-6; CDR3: CASSSRDRGNYGYTF; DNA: TGTGCCAGCAGCTCCCGGGACAGGGGGAACTATGGCTACACCTTC
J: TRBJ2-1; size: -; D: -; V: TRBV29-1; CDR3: CSVRTTENEQFF; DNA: TGCAGCGTCAGGACTACAGAGAATGAGCAGTTCTTC
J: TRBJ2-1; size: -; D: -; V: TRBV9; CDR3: CASSVAVEGPYNEQFF; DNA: TGTGCCAGCAGCGTAGCCGTCGAGGGTCCCTACAATGAGCAGTTCTTC
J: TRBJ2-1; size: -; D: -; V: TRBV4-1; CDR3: CASSQVGQGGFQFF; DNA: TGCGCCAGCAGCCAAGTAGGGCAGGGCGGTTTTCAGTTCTTC
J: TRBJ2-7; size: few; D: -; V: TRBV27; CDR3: CASSAGYEQYF; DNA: TGTGCCAGCAGTGCAGGCTACGAGCAGTACTTC
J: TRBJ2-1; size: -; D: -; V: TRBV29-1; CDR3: CSVPRADEQFF; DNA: TGCAGCGTTCCCCGGGCAGATGAGCAGTTCTTC
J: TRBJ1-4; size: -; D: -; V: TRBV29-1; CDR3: CSVEDLDAGEKLFF; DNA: TGCAGCGTTGAAGATCTGGACGCCGGTGAAAAACTGTTTTTT
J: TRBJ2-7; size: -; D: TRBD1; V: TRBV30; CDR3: CAWEGDSLDEQYF; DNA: TGTGCCTGGGAGGGGGACAGCCTTGACGAGCAGTACTTC
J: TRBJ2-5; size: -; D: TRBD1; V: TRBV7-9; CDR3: CASSGKGTEFQETQYF; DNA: TGTGCCAGCAGCGGGAAGGGGACAGAATTCCAAGAGACCCAGTACTTC
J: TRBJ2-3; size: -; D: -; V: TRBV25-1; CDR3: CASSGRRNTQYF; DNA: TGTGCCAGCAGTGGTAGAAGAAATACGCAGTATTTT
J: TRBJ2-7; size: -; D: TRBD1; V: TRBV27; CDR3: CAIRGDRHTYEQYF; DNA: TGTGCCATCCGTGGGGACAGACATACCTACGAGCAGTACTTC
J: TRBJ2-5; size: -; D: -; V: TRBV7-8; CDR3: CASSLGGVETQYF; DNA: TGTGCCAGCAGCTTAGGAGGTGTGGAGACCCAGTACTTC
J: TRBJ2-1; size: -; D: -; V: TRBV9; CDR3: CASSVGGSYNEQFF; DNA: TGTGCCAGCAGCGTAGGGGGGTCCTACAATGAGCAGTTCTTC
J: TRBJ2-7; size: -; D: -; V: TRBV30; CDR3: CAWSVSGTYEQYF; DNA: TGTGCCTGGAGTGTGTCAGGCACCTACGAGCAGTACTTC
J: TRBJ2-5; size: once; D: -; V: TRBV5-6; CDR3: CASSWPKGETQYF; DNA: TGTGCCAGCAGCTGGCCAAAGGGGGAGACCCAGTACTTC